Presented here are 19 T cell receptor beta chains from one specimen sequenced in a study of tumor and adjacent non-tumor tissue in lung cancer (dated by TCRdb to the late 2010s). RNA was extracted from bulk unsorted tissue and checked for quality with a NanoDrop ND-1000 and an Agilent 2100. Normal lung samples were distant non-tumor tissue taken more than 3 cm from the tumor edge. Library method: multiplex PCR. Sequencing was carried out with an Illumina HiSeq 2500. TCRbeta libraries were built by three rounds of nested PCR using primers (Table S4), following protocols modified from ARM-PCR. TCRdb reran the public reads through fastp at Q25 and MiXCR, keeping productive beta chains. CDR3 protein sequences are deduplicated, and each keeps its most common genes and DNA. The sample contains some 100,000 distinct CDR3 sequences, more than 55% of them found a single time. The ten largest clones represent roughly 19% of the sample.

The sample comprised distant non-tumor lung tissue. The receptor source for this set is a man aged 25-40 years with non-small cell lung cancer.

As concerns this clonotype: This may come from a read error, since a much larger clone is one base off. The chain carries TRBV14 and TRBJ2-2; D is perhaps TRBD2 (5 bases). This CDR3 is 16 amino acids long. In germline, CDR1 is SGHDN, CDR2 FVKESK. V was trimmed by 2 bases and J by 4 bases, leaving 14 bases between them. Here the CDR3 DNA reads TGTGCCAGCAGCCAACTCCCCGGGATGGGCACCGGGGAGCTGTTTTTT. This gives the protein CASSQLPGMGTGELFF.

This clonotype has just one count. Germline and junction disagree at one end, which may indicate a read error. This chain links TRBV4-1 with TRBJ1-4; TRBD1 agrees at 7 bases. CDR1 is MGHRA, CDR2 YSYEKL, per germline. The CDR3 is made up of 16 amino acids. This CDR3 reads CASNQDSYRGNEKLFF. CDR3 DNA: TGCGCCAGCAACCAAGATTCATACAGGGGAAATGAAAAACTGTTTTTT.

Turning to this clonotype: Since a much larger clone is just one base distant, this may be a read error. This rearrangement joins TRBV5-6 to TRBJ2-3; no clear D. The germline gives CDR1 SGHDT, CDR2 YYEEEE. CDR3 length equals 13 residues. The CDR3 sequence is CVSKRIFTDTQYF. The CDR3 nucleotides are TGTGTCAGCAAGAGGATCTTCACAGATACGCAGTATTTT.

Remarks on this clonotype: It may be a read error: a sequence one base away is much more abundant. This chain links TRBV30 with TRBJ2-3; 13 bases map to TRBD2. J was trimmed by 4 bases and V by 4 bases; bases with no gene match: 5. Germline V gene data show CDR1 as GTSNPN and CDR2 as SVGIG (reference sequence). The CDR3 extends over 15 amino acids. The CDR3 DNA is TGTGCCTGGAATGTACTAGCGGGAGGGCCAGATACGCAGTATTTT. Encoded protein: CAWNVLAGGPDTQYF.

About this clonotype: Mismatch with germline at one junction end may stem from a read error. The V call is TRBV30, the J call TRBJ2-3; 8 bases are a match to TRBD2. The length of the CDR3 is 16 residues. Germline CDR1 reads GTSNPN; CDR2 reads SVGIG (reference sequence). Here the CDR3 reads CAWRAGLGGVGDTQYF. The CDR3 DNA reads TGTGCTTGGAGAGCGGGACTAGGGGGAGTAGGAGATACGCAGTATTTT.

This chain uses TRBV11-2 with TRBJ2-2, with unresolved D. The CDR3 is made up of 13 amino acids. The V and J ends lost 10 bases and 4 bases respectively, with 13 bases between them. The germline gives CDR1 SGHAT, CDR2 FQNNGV. CDR3 coding DNA: TGTGCCAACGGCTTAGATCTCACCGGGGAGCTGTTTTTT. As protein: CANGLDLTGELFF.

In regard to this clonotype: An end of the junction does not agree with germline; a read error may underlie this. The chain links TRBV29-1 to TRBJ1-2, with D tentatively TRBD1 (5 bases). Germline loops: CDR1 SQVTM, CDR2 ANQGSEA. The CDR3 is 14 amino acids. The CDR3: CNVRDRDGGYGYTF. In DNA form, the CDR3 reads TGCAACGTTCGAGACCGGGACGGGGGCTATGGCTACACCTTC.

Comments on this clonotype: A much larger clone differs from this one at a single base, so this may be a read error. The rearrangement links TRBV6-2 or TRBV6-3 to TRBJ2-1, with D unresolved. V lost 10 bases to trimming and J lost 8 bases, with 15 bases between them. The CDR3 spans 12 residues. Germline V gene data show CDR1 as MNHEY and CDR2 as SVGEGT. The CDR3 sequence: CAIRFLGDEQFF. DNA of the CDR3: TGTGCCATCAGGTTCCTTGGGGATGAGCAGTTCTTC.

For this clonotype: Possible read error: a much larger clone is one base away. The gene calls are TRBV20-1 and TRBJ2-4; 8 bases map to TRBD2. The CDR3 has 14 amino acids. The germline gives CDR1 DFQATT, CDR2 SNEGSKA (reference sequence). CDR3 sequence reads: CSVRDTGGGDIQYF. In DNA, the CDR3 is TGCAGTGTTAGAGATACGGGAGGGGGGGACATTCAGTACTTC.

This clonotype showed up many times. The V and J genes are TRBV7-9 and TRBJ1-1; a possible D gene is TRBD1 (5 bases). The CDR3 length is 12 residues. Germline CDR1 and CDR2: SEHNR and FQNEAQ (reference sequence). V lost 7 bases and J lost 4, with 10 bases in between. CDR3 nucleotides: TGTGCCAGCAAGGGTGGGGCCACTGAAGCTTTCTTT. Its translation is CASKGGATEAFF.

Many counts were recorded for this clonotype. CDR3 amino acids: CASSLLLAGGYDEQYF. The CDR3 bases are TGTGCCAGCAGCTTGTTACTAGCGGGAGGTTATGACGAGCAGTACTTC. The chain is built from TRBV5-4 and TRBJ2-7, with 12 bases aligning to TRBD2. CDR3 length: 16 residues. J lost 5 bases, V lost 1 base, and 7 bases had no gene match. Germline values: CDR1 SGHNT, CDR2 YYREEE (reference sequence).

This clonotype was counted a few times. A single base separates this from a much larger clone, so it may be a read error. The gene calls are TRBV6-5 and TRBJ2-1, with D possibly TRBD2 on 5 matching bases. The CDR3 length is 12 residues. The V gene's germline CDR1 is MNHEY and CDR2 SVGAGI. The CDR3 bases are TGTGTCAGCAGTTTAACCGGGGATGAGCAGTTCTTC. Its translation: CVSSLTGDEQFF.

The chain couples TRBV14 to TRBJ2-5; D is ambiguous. Trimming removed 0 bases from V and 13 bases from J, with 12 bases in between. CDR3 length: 12 residues. Germline loops: CDR1 SGHDN, CDR2 FVKESK. CDR3 DNA sequence: TGTGCCAGCAGCCAAGATCGTAGAGTCCGGTACTTC. This sequence encodes CASSQDRRVRYF.

The rearrangement uses TRBV10-1 and TRBJ2-2, with a weak D call TRBD1 (5 bases). Trimming cost V 10 bases and J 9 bases, with 15 bases left between them. The germline gives CDR1 WNHNN, CDR2 SYGVQD (reference sequence). CDR3 length equals 12 residues. CDR3 in amino acids: CATRDGSRELFF. DNA for the CDR3: TGCGCCACCAGGGATGGATCCAGGGAGCTGTTTTTT.

The chain joins TRBV4-1 to TRBJ1-5; D uncertain. TRBJ2-3 explains the end of the DNA better; the J call may be wrong. CDR1 and CDR2 from the germline V gene are MGHRA and YSYEKL. The CDR3 consists of 15 residues. The CDR3 reads CASSQESKEGQPQYF. The CDR3 coding sequence is TGCGCCAGCAGCCAAGAGTCCAAAGAAGGTCAGCCCCAGTATTTT.

Concerning this clonotype: An end of the junction differs from the germline gene, which may be a read error. The genes are TRBV5-1 and TRBJ2-2; 12 positions agree with TRBD2. Germline V gives CDR1 SGHRS, CDR2 YFSETQ. The CDR3 loop spans 15 amino acids. The CDR3 bases are TGCGCCAACGGCAAGACTAGCGGGAGCTCCGGGGAGTTGTTTTTT. It yields the protein CANGKTSGSSGELFF.

In the case of this clonotype: This likely comes from a read error, as the CDR3 has no conserved phenylalanine or tryptophan at its end. J is TRBJ2-2 and V is TRBV4-1; 11 nucleotides line up with TRBD2. The J segment lost 1 base and the V segment lost 6 bases, leaving 4 bases of the junction unmatched. Germline loops: CDR1 MGHRA, CDR2 YSYEKL. CDR3 length: 16 residues. This CDR3 is CASSLGTSGNTGELFS. Here the CDR3 DNA reads TGCGCCAGCAGTCTAGGGACTAGCGGGAACACCGGGGAGCTGTTTTCT.

This clonotype was picked up a small number of times. Given a much more abundant clone one base away, this may be a read error. The chain is built from TRBV6-1 and TRBJ2-1; tentative D call: TRBD1 (5 bases). Deletions cut 6 bases from V and 6 bases from J, with 18 bases between. The CDR3 runs 15 residues. Germline-derived CDR1 and CDR2 are MNHNS and SASEGT. CDR3 region: CASSLSPEDTNEQFF. The DNA for the CDR3 is TGTGCCAGCAGCCTGTCCCCAGAGGACACCAATGAGCAGTTCTTC.

This clonotype showed up many times. V and J are TRBV4-1 and TRBJ1-1, with a possible D match to TRBD1 (5 bases). CDR1 is MGHRA and CDR2 is YSYEKL in the germline V gene. V was clipped by 1 base and J by 6 bases, with 9 bases between them. This CDR3 has 13 residues. The CDR3 DNA is TGCGCCAGCAGCCAAGTAAAAGGGGCTGAAGCTTTCTTT. The encoded protein is CASSQVKGAEAFF.